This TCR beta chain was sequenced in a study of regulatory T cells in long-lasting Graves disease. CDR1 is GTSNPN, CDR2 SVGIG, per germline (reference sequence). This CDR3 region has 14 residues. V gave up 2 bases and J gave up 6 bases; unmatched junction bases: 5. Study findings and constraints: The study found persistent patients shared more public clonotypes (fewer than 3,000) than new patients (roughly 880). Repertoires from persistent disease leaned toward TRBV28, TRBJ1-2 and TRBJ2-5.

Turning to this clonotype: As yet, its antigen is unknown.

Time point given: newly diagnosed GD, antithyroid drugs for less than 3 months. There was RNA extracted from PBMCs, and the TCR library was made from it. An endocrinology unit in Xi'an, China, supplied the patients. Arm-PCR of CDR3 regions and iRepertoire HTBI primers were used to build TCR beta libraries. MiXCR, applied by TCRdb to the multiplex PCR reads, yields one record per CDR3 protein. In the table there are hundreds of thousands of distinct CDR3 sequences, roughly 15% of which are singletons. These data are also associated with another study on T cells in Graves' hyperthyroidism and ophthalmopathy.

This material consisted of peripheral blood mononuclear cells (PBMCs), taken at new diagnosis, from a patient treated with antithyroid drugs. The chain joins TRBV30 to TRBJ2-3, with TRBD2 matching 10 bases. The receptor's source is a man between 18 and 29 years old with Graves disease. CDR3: CAWSSAGGLDTQYF. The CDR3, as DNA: TGTGCCTGGAGTTCAGCGGGAGGGCTTGATACGCAGTATTTT.